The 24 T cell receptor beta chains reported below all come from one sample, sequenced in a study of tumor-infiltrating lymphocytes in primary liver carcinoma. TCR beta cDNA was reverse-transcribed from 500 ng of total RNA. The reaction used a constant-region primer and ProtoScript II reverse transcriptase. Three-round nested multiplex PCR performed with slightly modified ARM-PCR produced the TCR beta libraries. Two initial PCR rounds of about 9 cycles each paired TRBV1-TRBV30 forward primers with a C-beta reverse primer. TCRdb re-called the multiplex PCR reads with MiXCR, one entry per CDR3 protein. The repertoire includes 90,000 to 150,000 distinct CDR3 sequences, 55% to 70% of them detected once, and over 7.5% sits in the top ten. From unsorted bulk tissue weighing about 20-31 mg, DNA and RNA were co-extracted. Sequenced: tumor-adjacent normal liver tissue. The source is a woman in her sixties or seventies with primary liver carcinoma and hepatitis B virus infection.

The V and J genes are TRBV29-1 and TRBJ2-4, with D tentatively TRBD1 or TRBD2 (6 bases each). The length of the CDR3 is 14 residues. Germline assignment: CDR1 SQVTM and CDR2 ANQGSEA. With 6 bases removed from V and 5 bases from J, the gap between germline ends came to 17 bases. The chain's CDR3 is CSVTGQAGQNIQYF. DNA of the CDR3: TGCAGCGTGACGGGACAAGCGGGCCAAAACATTCAGTACTTC.

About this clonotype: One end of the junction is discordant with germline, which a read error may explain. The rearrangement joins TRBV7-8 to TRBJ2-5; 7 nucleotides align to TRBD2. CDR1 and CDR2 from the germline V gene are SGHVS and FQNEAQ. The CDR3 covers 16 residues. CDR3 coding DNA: TGTGCCAACAGCTTGTGGGCGCGGGAGATGGTAGAGACCCAGTGCTTC. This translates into CANSLWAREMVETQCF.

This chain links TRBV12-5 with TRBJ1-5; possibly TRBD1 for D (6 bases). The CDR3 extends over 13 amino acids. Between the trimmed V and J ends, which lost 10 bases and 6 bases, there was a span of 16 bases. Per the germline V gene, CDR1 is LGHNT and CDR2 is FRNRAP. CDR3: CANDLDSGQPQHF. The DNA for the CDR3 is TGTGCTAATGATTTGGACAGCGGTCAGCCCCAGCATTTT.

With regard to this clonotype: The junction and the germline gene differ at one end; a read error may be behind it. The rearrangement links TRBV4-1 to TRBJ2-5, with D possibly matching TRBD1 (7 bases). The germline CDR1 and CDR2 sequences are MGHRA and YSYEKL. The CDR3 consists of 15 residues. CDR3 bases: TGCGCCAGCAACCAACAGGCGGGACAGCAAGAGACCCAGTACTTT. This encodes CASNQQAGQQETQYF.

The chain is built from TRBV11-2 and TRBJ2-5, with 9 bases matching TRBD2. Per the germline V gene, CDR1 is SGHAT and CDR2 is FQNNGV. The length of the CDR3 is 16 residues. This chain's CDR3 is CVRSYSRGSGRGTQYF. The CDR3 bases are TGTGTCAGAAGCTACTCCCGTGGTAGCGGGAGAGGGACCCAGTACTTC.

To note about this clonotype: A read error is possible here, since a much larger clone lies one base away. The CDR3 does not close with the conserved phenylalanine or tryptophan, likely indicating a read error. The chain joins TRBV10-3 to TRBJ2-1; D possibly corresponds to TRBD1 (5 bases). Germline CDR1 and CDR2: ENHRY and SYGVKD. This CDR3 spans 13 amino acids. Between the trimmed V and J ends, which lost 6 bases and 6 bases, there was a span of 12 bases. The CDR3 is CAIRGTGSNEQFL. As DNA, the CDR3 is TGTGCCATCAGGGGCACAGGCTCCAATGAGCAGTTCCTC.

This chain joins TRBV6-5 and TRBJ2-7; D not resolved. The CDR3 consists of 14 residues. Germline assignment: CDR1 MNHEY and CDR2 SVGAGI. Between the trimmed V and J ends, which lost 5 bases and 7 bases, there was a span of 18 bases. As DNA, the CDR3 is TGTGCCAGCAGTACCCTCCATCAGAGTTATGAGCAGTACTTC. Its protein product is CASSTLHQSYEQYF.

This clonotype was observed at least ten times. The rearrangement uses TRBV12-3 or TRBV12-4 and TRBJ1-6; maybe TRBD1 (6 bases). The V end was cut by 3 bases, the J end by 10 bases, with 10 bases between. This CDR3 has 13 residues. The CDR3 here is CASSFMGGSPLHF. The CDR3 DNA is TGTGCCAGCAGTTTTATGGGGGGCTCACCCCTCCACTTT.

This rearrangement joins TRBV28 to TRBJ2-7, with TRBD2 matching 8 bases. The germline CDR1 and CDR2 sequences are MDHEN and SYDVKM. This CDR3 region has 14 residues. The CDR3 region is CASKRLFTGGPPEV. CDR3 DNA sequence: TGTGCCAGCAAGAGGTTATTCACGGGAGGGCCTCCGGAGGTC.

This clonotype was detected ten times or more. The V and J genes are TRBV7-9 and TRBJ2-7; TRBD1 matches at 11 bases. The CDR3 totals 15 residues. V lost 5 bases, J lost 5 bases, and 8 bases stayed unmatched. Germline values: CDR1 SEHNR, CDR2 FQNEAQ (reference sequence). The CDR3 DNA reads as TGTGCCAGCAGCGGGCGGGACAGGGGGATAAACGAGCAGTACTTC. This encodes CASSGRDRGINEQYF.

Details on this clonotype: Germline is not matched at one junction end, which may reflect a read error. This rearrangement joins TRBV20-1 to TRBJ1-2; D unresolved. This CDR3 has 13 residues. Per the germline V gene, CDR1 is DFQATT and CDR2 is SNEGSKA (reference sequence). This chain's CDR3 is CSGSAGKGYSYTF. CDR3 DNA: TGCAGTGGGAGCGCGGGCAAGGGCTATAGCTACACCTTC.

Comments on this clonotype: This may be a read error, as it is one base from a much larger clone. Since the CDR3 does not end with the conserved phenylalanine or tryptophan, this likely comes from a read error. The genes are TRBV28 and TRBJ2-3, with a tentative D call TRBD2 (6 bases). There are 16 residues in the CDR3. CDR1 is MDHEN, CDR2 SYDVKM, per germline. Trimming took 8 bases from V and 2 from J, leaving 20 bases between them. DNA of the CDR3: TGTGCCAGCCGTCGGGGGTTCGGCGGGATCACAGATACGCAGTATTAT. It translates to CASRRGFGGITDTQYY.

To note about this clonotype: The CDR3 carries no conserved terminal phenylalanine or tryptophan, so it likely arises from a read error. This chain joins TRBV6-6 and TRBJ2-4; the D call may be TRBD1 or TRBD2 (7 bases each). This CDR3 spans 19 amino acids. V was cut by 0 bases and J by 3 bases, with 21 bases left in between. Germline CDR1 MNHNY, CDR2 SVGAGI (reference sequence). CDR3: CASSYSTAGSRGGKNIQYS. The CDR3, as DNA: TGTGCCAGCAGTTACTCGACGGCAGGGTCCAGGGGGGGCAAAAACATTCAGTACTCC.

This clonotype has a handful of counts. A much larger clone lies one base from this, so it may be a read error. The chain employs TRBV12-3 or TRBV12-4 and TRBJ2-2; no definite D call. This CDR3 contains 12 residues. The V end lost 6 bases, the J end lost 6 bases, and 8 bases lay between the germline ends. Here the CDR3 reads CASSRNAGELFF. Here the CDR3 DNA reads TGTGCCAGCAGCCGAAACGCCGGGGAGCTGTTTTTT.

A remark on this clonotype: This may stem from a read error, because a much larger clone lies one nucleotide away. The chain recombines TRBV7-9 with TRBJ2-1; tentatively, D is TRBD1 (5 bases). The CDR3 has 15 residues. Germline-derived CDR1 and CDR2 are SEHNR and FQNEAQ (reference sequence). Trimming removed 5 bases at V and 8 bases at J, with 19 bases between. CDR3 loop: CASSQDMGREDEQFF. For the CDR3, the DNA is TGTGCCAGCAGCCAGGACATGGGGCGCGAGGATGAGCAGTTCTTC.

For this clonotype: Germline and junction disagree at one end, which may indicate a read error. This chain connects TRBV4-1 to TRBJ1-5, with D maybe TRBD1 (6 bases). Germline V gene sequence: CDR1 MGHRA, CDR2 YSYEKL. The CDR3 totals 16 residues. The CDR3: CVSRQTDRSSNQPQHF. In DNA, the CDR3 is TGCGTCAGCAGGCAGACGGACAGAAGTAGCAATCAGCCCCAGCATTTT.

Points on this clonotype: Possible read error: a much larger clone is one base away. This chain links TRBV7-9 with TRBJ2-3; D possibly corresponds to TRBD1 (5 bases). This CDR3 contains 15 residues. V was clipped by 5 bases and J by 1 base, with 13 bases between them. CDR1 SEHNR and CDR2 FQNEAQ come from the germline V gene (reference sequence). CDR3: CASSPRARGTDTQYF. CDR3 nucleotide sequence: TGTGCCAGCAGCCCCAGGGCCAGGGGCACAGATACGCAGTATTTT.

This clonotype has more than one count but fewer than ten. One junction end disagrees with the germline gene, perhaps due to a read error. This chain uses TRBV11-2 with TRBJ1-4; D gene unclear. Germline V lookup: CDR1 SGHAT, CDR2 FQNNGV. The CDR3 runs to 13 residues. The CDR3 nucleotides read TGTGTCAGCAGCTTGGAGCCTTTGTCGGCACTGTTTTTT. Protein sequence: CVSSLEPLSALFF. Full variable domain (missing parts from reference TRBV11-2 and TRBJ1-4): EAGVAQSPRYKIIEKRQSVAFWCNPISGHATLYWYQQILGQGPKLLIQFQNNGVVDDSQLPKDRFSAERLKGVDSTLKIQPAKLEDSAVYLCVSSLEPLSALFFGSGTQLSVL.

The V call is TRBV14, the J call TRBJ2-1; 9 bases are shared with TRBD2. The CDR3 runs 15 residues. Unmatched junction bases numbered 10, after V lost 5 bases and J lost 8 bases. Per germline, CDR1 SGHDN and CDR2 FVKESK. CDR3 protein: CASSTLGLAIDEQFF. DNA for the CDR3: TGTGCCAGCAGCACCCTGGGACTAGCCATCGATGAGCAGTTCTTC. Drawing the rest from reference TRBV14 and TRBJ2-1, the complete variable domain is EAGVTQFPSHSVIEKGQTVTLRCDPISGHDNLYWYRRVMGKEIKFLLHFVKESKQDESGMPNNRFLAERTGGTYSTLKVQPAELEDSGVYFCASSTLGLAIDEQFFGPGTRLTVL.

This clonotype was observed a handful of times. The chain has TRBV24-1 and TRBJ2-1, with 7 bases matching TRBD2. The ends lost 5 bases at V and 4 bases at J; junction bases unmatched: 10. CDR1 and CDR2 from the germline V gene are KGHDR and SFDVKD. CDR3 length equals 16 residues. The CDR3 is CATSGGGQGRYNEQFF. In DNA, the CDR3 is TGTGCCACCAGTGGGGGAGGGCAGGGTCGTTACAATGAGCAGTTCTTC.

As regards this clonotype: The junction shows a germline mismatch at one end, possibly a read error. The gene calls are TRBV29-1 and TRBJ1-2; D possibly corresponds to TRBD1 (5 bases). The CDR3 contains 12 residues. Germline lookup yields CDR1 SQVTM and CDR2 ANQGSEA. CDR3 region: CSGAHGHYGYTF. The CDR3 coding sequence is TGCAGCGGCGCCCATGGACATTATGGTTACACCTTC.

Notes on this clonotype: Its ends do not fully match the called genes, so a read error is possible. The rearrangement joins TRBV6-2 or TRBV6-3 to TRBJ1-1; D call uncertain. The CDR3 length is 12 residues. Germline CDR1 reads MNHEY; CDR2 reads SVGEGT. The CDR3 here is CASSYLNTEALF. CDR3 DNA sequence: TGTGCCAGCAGCTATCTGAACACTGAAGCTCTCTTT.

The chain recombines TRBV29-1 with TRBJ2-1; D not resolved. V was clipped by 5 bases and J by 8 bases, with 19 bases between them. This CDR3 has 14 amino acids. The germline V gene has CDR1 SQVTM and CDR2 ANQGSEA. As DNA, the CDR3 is TGCAGCGTTTTTGGCGAGAGGACCATAGATGAGCAGTTCTTC. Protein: CSVFGERTIDEQFF.

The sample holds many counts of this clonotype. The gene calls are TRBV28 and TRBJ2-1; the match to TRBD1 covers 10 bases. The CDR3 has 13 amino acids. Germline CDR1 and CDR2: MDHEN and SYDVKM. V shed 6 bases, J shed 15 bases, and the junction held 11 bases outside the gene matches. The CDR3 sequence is CASSPYGGTGVFF. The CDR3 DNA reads TGTGCCAGCAGCCCCTACGGGGGGACAGGGGTGTTCTTC. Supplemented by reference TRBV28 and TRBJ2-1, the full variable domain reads DVKVTQSSRYLVKRTGEKVFLECVQDMDHENMFWYRQDPGLGLRLIYFSYDVKMKEKGDIPEGYSVSREKKERFSLILESASTNQTSMYLCASSPYGGTGVFFGPGTRLTVL.